Following are 18 T cell receptor beta chains from one sample sequenced in a study of beta chain features in type 1 diabetes. The study reverse transcribed the entire isolated RNA, so it sequenced expressed TCRB transcripts. The data were produced by immunoSEQ multiplex PCR, yet TCRdb's version contains in-frame clones alone and is incomplete. This table holds about 340,000 clones, 8% found once. The specimen sequenced was central memory CD4+ T cells from blood. All receptors derive from a woman aged 18-29 years in good health.

As regards this clone: At one end the junction does not follow the germline gene, possibly because of a read error. The CDR3 region is CASSVAGGRSNIQYF. CDR3 nucleotide sequence: TGTGCCAGCAGCGTAGCGGGAGGCCGCTCAAACATTCAGTACTTC. The gene calls are TRBV7-2 and TRBJ2-4; TRBD2 agrees at 10 bases. The CDR3 is made up of 15 amino acids. From germline, CDR1 is SGHTA and CDR2 FQGNSA.

The V call is TRBV2, the J call TRBJ2-1, with TRBD2 matching 11 bases. The CDR3 is 14 amino acids. V lost 6 bases to trimming and J lost 4 bases; unmatched junction nucleotides: 2. Looked up from germline, CDR1 is SNHLY and CDR2 is FYNNEI. CDR3 sequence reads: CASRGLAVYNEQFF. CDR3 coding DNA: TGTGCCAGCAGGGGACTAGCGGTATACAATGAGCAGTTCTTC.

This clone has more than one count but fewer than ten. This chain links TRBV19 with TRBJ2-7, with D possibly TRBD1 on 6 matching bases. This CDR3 comprises 12 residues. Germline CDR1 and CDR2: LNHDA and SQIVND (reference sequence). V lost 9 bases and J 3 bases, leaving 12 bases between the germline ends. The CDR3 here is CASGGQNYEQYF. The CDR3 DNA sequence: TGTGCCAGCGGTGGACAGAACTACGAGCAGTACTTC.

CDR3 amino acids: CASSQVSSRSTDTQYF. The CDR3 nucleotides are TGTGCCAGCAGCCAAGTATCTAGCCGGAGCACAGATACGCAGTATTTT. The gene calls are TRBV4-2 and TRBJ2-3; D might be TRBD2 (5 bases). The CDR3 consists of 16 residues. Trimming stripped 1 base from V and 0 bases from J, with 11 bases between. In germline, CDR1 is LGHNA, CDR2 YNFKEQ.

Ten or more counts support this clone. This chain links TRBV15 with TRBJ2-3; D ambiguous. The CDR3 is made up of 15 amino acids. Trimming took 0 bases from V and 0 from J, leaving 7 bases between them. Looked up from germline, CDR1 is LNHNV and CDR2 is YYDKDF (reference sequence). As DNA, the CDR3 is TGTGCCACCAGCAGAGATGTGGCTAGCACAGATACGCAGTATTTT. Translated: CATSRDVASTDTQYF.

This clone was seen more than once but under ten times. This rearrangement joins TRBV29-1 to TRBJ2-1; 9 bases fit TRBD2. Germline V gene sequence: CDR1 SQVTM, CDR2 ANQGSEA. This CDR3 region has 15 residues. J lost 13 bases, V lost 4 bases, and 17 bases had no gene match. The CDR3 spells CSVVMRGRVGKEQFF. For the CDR3, the DNA is TGCAGCGTTGTAATGCGCGGGAGGGTCGGGAAGGAACAGTTCTTC.

V gene TRBV5-6 combines with J gene TRBJ2-7; tentatively, D is TRBD1 (5 bases). The germline gives CDR1 SGHDT, CDR2 YYEEEE. The CDR3 totals 15 residues. Deletions cut 0 bases from V and 0 bases from J, with 10 bases between. The CDR3 sequence is CASSLEGPFSYEQYF. CDR3 nucleotide sequence: TGTGCCAGCAGCTTGGAGGGGCCTTTCTCCTACGAGCAGTACTTC.

Many counts were recorded for this clone. The chain uses TRBV9 and TRBJ2-2; TRBD2 is a possible D gene (6 bases). The CDR3 spans 15 residues. From germline, CDR1 is SGDLS and CDR2 YYNGEE. Trimming left V 0 bases short and J 5 bases short, with 11 bases between. The CDR3 nucleotides read TGTGCCAGCAGCGTAGGGAGGGCCCTAACCGGGGAGCTGTTTTTT. It encodes CASSVGRALTGELFF. Together with reference TRBV9 and TRBJ2-2, the CDR3 gives the full variable domain: DSGVTQTPKHLITATGQRVTLRCSPRSGDLSVYWYQQSLDQGLQFLIQYYNGEERAKGNILERFSAQQFPDLHSELNLSSLELGDSALYFCASSVGRALTGELFFGEGSRLTVL.

V is TRBV9 and J is TRBJ2-7; TRBD2 agrees at 7 bases. V was clipped by 3 bases and J by 4 bases; unmatched bases: 4. The CDR3 totals 13 residues. Per germline, CDR1 SGDLS and CDR2 YYNGEE. The CDR3 reads CASSAGTNYEQYF. The CDR3 bases are TGTGCCAGCAGCGCAGGGACTAATTACGAGCAGTACTTC.

The table lists this clone with a few counts. The V and J genes are TRBV27 and TRBJ2-7, with 9 bases matching TRBD1. CDR3 length: 16 amino acids. J lost 6 bases, V lost 5 bases, and 14 bases had no gene match. CDR1 and CDR2 (germline): MNHEY, SMNVEV (reference sequence). CDR3 DNA: TGTGCCAGCAGTGAAAAGTTCGGGACAGGGTCCCTCGAGCAGTACTTC. Translated, it gives CASSEKFGTGSLEQYF.

As concerns this clone: With only one base between it and a far larger clone, this is likely a read error. The rearrangement joins TRBV5-6 to TRBJ2-1, with TRBD2 matching over 7 bases. The germline CDR1 and CDR2 sequences are SGHDT and YYEEEE. After removal of 0 bases from V and 7 bases from J, the junction contained 13 bases not matched to a gene. The CDR3 is made up of 17 amino acids. DNA of the CDR3: TGTGCCAGCAGCTTGGGACGACTAGCAGGGCTTGGGAATGAGCAGTTCTTC. Residues: CASSLGRLAGLGNEQFF.

The V and J genes are TRBV10-3 and TRBJ2-3, with a weak D call TRBD2 (5 bases). Trimming stripped 8 bases from V and 2 bases from J, with 14 bases between. The germline gives CDR1 ENHRY, CDR2 SYGVKD. This CDR3 has 14 amino acids. CDR3 sequence: CAIAASRYTDTQYF. Written as DNA, the CDR3 is TGTGCCATCGCAGCTAGCAGATACACAGATACGCAGTATTTT.

The chain uses TRBV10-3 and TRBJ2-1; D is ambiguous. Looked up from germline, CDR1 is ENHRY and CDR2 is SYGVKD. The V and J ends lost 0 bases and 0 bases respectively, with 12 bases between them. The CDR3 is 17 residues long. As DNA, the CDR3 is TGTGCCATCAGTGAGTCGGCTAGAGTGAGCTCCTACAATGAGCAGTTCTTC. It encodes CAISESARVSSYNEQFF.

The CDR3 coding sequence is TGTGCCAGCACCAGACTAGCTTCGCGGGCAGATACGCAGTATTTT. Amino acid sequence: CASTRLASRADTQYF. The chain employs TRBV7-2 and TRBJ2-3; TRBD2 aligns across 7 bases. J gave up 4 bases and V 7 bases, and 11 bases lay outside the gene matches. The CDR3 has 15 amino acids. The germline V gene encodes CDR1 SGHTA and CDR2 FQGNSA.

The chain couples TRBV4-2 to TRBJ2-3, with 9 nucleotides matching TRBD1. With V trimmed by 0 bases and J by 5 bases, 6 bases remained unmatched. The CDR3 totals 16 residues. Germline CDR1 reads LGHNA; CDR2 reads YNFKEQ. The CDR3 DNA sequence: TGTGCCAGCAGCCAAGAAGGGGGACAGGGCCGAGATACGCAGTATTTT. Its protein is CASSQEGGQGRDTQYF.

In this sample, this clone turned up many times. V and J are TRBV27 and TRBJ2-2, with 7 bases that match TRBD2. This CDR3 is built from 16 residues. V lost 2 bases and J lost 1; bases outside the gene matches: 4. CDR1 is MNHEY and CDR2 is SMNVEV in the germline V gene (reference sequence). CDR3 nucleotides: TGTGCCAGCAGTTTAGTTGGGACTATGAACACCGGGGAGCTGTTTTTT. Its protein product is CASSLVGTMNTGELFF.

V gene TRBV6-1 combines with J gene TRBJ2-5; the match to TRBD2 covers 9 bases. Trimming cost V 7 bases and J 5 bases; bases outside gene matches: 8. Germline V gene data show CDR1 as MNHNS and CDR2 as SASEGT. The CDR3 consists of 14 residues. The CDR3 DNA is TGTGCCAGCAATCATGAGGCGGGGGGGGAGACCCAGTACTTC. Translating it yields CASNHEAGGETQYF.

This sequence joins TRBV9 and TRBJ2-7; D is unresolved. Trimming took off 0 bases at V and 6 bases at J, with 10 bases between the two ends. The CDR3 consists of 13 residues. Germline CDR1 and CDR2: SGDLS and YYNGEE. In DNA form, the CDR3 reads TGTGCCAGCAGCGTAGGAGGCGGCTCCGAGCAGTACTTC. It yields the protein CASSVGGGSEQYF. The full variable domain, with the rest looked up from reference TRBV9 and TRBJ2-7, is DSGVTQTPKHLITATGQRVTLRCSPRSGDLSVYWYQQSLDQGLQFLIQYYNGEERAKGNILERFSAQQFPDLHSELNLSSLELGDSALYFCASSVGGGSEQYFGPGTRLTVT.